This TCR beta chain was recovered during a study of blood T cell repertoires in COVID-19. In the study overall: COVID-19 samples, acute and convalescent, were from the United States, Italy and Spain.

CDR1 is SGDLS, CDR2 YYNGEE, per germline. This CDR3 region has 16 residues. J lost 4 bases, V lost 0 bases, and 8 bases had no gene match. In the original processing: Reference gene primer amplification gave estimated nucleated cell counts. Measured with immunoSEQ multiplex PCR; TCRdb has only the in-frame clones, and not every one. The V and J calls and clone size are taken from that table; D and trimming were inferred from the DNA. This table has 300,000 to 350,000 clones, around 86% appearing once. This clonotype was obtained from a woman aged 50 to 60 with COVID-19, enrolled during active disease. This chain joins TRBV9 and TRBJ2-7; TRBD2 matches at 9 bases. The sequenced sample was peripheral blood. The DNA for the CDR3 is TGTGCCAGCAGCGTAGGGGCTCTAGCGGGAATGTACGAGCAGTACTTC. Translating it yields CASSVGALAGMYEQYF.